Listed here are 17 T cell receptor beta chains from one sample, sequenced in a study of cytomegalovirus exposure and HLA in healthy donors. PCR used 60 Vbeta primers and 13 Jbeta primers. Using immunoSEQ multiplex PCR, the repertoire was profiled, and TCRdb retains in-frame clones only, with some absent. The table has about 200,000 clones, approximately 82% seen once. The sequenced sample was PBMCs. The receptors here all came from a male donor in good health and CMV-seronegative.

The chain uses TRBV9 and TRBJ2-7; 10 nucleotides line up with TRBD1. V trimming: 4 bases; J trimming: 5 bases; junction bases outside the gene matches: 9. CDR3 size: 15 residues. The V gene's germline CDR1 is SGDLS and CDR2 YYNGEE. The CDR3 loop reads CASSPSGTGANEQYF. The DNA of the CDR3 is TGTGCCAGCAGCCCCTCAGGGACAGGGGCTAACGAGCAGTACTTC.

The chain joins TRBV5-5 to TRBJ2-5; TRBD2 agrees at 8 bases. Germline CDR1 and CDR2: SGHKS and YYEKEE (reference sequence). This CDR3 is 17 amino acids long. With 2 bases clipped from V and 1 base from J, the junction kept 10 bases outside the gene matches. The CDR3 loop is CASSFGHAGGSQETQYF. CDR3 DNA sequence: TGTGCCAGCAGCTTCGGTCACGCGGGAGGCAGCCAAGAGACCCAGTACTTC.

V gene TRBV14 combines with J gene TRBJ2-7, with 12 bases fitting TRBD2. J was trimmed by 6 bases and V by 5 bases; bases with no gene match: 11. This CDR3 contains 16 residues. Germline loops: CDR1 SGHDN, CDR2 FVKESK. CDR3: CASSTSLAGGPREQYF. CDR3 sequence (DNA): TGTGCCAGCAGCACCTCGCTAGCGGGAGGGCCCCGCGAGCAGTACTTC.

The table lists this clone with a count of one. V and J are TRBV19 and TRBJ2-7; 7 nucleotides match TRBD1. CDR1 and CDR2 (germline): LNHDA, SQIVND (reference sequence). The trim removed 3 bases at V and 0 bases at J, leaving 8 bases unmatched. CDR3 size: 16 residues. The CDR3 DNA reads as TGTGCCAGTAGTATCCCAGGGGGAGCGAGCTCCTACGAGCAGTACTTC. Translation: CASSIPGGASSYEQYF.

The V call is TRBV7-3, the J call TRBJ2-7; D gene unclear. This CDR3 spans 11 amino acids. The germline V gene has CDR1 SGHTA and CDR2 FQGTGA. Trimming took off 2 bases at V and 9 bases at J, with 8 bases between the two ends. The CDR3 sequence: CASSLARGQYF. Written as DNA, the CDR3 is TGTGCCAGCAGCTTAGCAAGAGGGCAGTACTTC.

Regarding this clone: A junction end diverges from the germline sequence, so it may reflect a read error. The rearrangement uses TRBV7-9 and TRBJ2-5, with D maybe TRBD2 (5 bases). Germline values: CDR1 SEHNR, CDR2 FQNEAQ (reference sequence). This CDR3 contains 13 residues. CDR3 coding DNA: TGTTCCAGCACCCGACTATTAAAAGAGACCCAGTACTTC. It encodes CSSTRLLKETQYF.

The V gene is TRBV4-2, the J gene TRBJ2-7; D is unresolved. CDR1 is LGHNA, CDR2 YNFKEQ, per germline. This CDR3 spans 11 amino acids. Trimming cost V 5 bases and J 7 bases, with 9 bases left between them. CDR3 in amino acids: CASSNRQEQYF. The CDR3 region has the DNA TGTGCCAGCAGCAACCGACAAGAGCAGTACTTC.

The chain has TRBV5-4 and TRBJ2-5; D perhaps matches TRBD2 (6 bases). V was shortened by 3 bases and J by 0 bases, with 9 bases between the two germline ends. Germline lookup yields CDR1 SGHNT and CDR2 YYREEE (reference sequence). The CDR3 covers 14 residues. Here the CDR3 reads CASSSRDYQETQYF. DNA for the CDR3: TGTGCCAGCAGCTCCCGGGACTACCAAGAGACCCAGTACTTC.

The CDR3 region is CASMSSGNTIYF. CDR3 bases: TGTGCCAGCATGAGCTCTGGAAACACCATATATTTT. This chain connects TRBV6-5 to TRBJ1-3; D remains unclear. Trimming removed 7 bases from V and 0 bases from J, with 4 bases in between. Per germline, CDR1 MNHEY and CDR2 SVGAGI. This CDR3 region has 12 residues.

J is TRBJ2-2 and V is TRBV10-2; 12 bases align to TRBD2. Looked up from germline, CDR1 is WSHSY and CDR2 is SAAADI. The CDR3 runs to 14 residues. Unmatched junction bases numbered 5, after V lost 8 bases and J lost 7 bases. The CDR3 sequence is CASLTSGSGGELFF. The CDR3, as DNA: TGCGCCAGCCTGACTAGCGGGAGTGGCGGGGAGCTGTTTTTT.

This chain joins TRBV6-1 and TRBJ1-4, with 8 bases identical to TRBD1. Germline CDR1 reads MNHNS; CDR2 reads SASEGT. The CDR3 sequence is 14 residues long. Trimming removed 2 bases from V and 6 bases from J; junction bases left unmatched: 2. This CDR3 reads CASSETGGHEKLFF. In DNA form, the CDR3 reads TGTGCCAGCAGTGAAACAGGGGGACATGAAAAACTGTTTTTT.

Ten or more counts support this clone. V gene TRBV5-1 combines with J gene TRBJ2-1; D is possibly TRBD2 (6 bases). The V gene lost 5 bases and the J gene lost 4 bases, with 13 bases spanning the gap. The CDR3 has 14 residues. Germline loops: CDR1 SGHRS, CDR2 YFSETQ. In DNA, the CDR3 is TGCGCCAGCAGATTAGCGGAGACATACAATGAGCAGTTCTTC. It yields the protein CASRLAETYNEQFF.

The gene calls are TRBV18 and TRBJ1-2; D is uncertain. Trimming cost V 2 bases and J 1 base, with 11 bases left between them. The CDR3 covers 15 residues. CDR1 is KGHSH and CDR2 is LQKENI in the germline V gene. The CDR3 DNA reads TGTGCCAGCTCACCAGTAGGAGCCGATAACTATGGCTACACCTTC. Translation gives CASSPVGADNYGYTF.

This chain links TRBV7-9 with TRBJ2-1; TRBD2 aligns across 15 bases. From germline, CDR1 is SEHNR and CDR2 FQNEAQ (reference sequence). This CDR3 comprises 17 residues. Germline trimming cut 4 bases from V and 7 bases from J; bases unmatched to any gene: 8. The CDR3 reads CASSSQGTSGRRNEQFF. CDR3 nucleotides: TGTGCCAGCAGCTCCCAAGGGACTAGCGGGAGGAGGAATGAGCAGTTCTTC. Full variable domain (remainder filled in from reference TRBV7-9 and TRBJ2-1): DTGVSQNPRHKITKRGQNVTFRCDPISEHNRLYWYRQTLGQGPEFLTYFQNEAQLEKSRLLSDRFSAERPKGSFSTLEIQRTEQGDSAMYLCASSSQGTSGRRNEQFFGPGTRLTVL.

The chain has TRBV7-9 and TRBJ2-1; possible D gene TRBD2, 6 bases. Germline loops: CDR1 SEHNR, CDR2 FQNEAQ (reference sequence). The V gene lost 8 bases and the J gene lost 5 bases, with 22 bases spanning the gap. The CDR3 sequence is 16 residues long. The CDR3 loop reads CASQLPGGISHNEQFF. CDR3 nucleotide sequence: TGTGCCAGCCAGCTCCCCGGCGGGATTAGCCACAATGAGCAGTTCTTC.

This clone has more than one count but fewer than ten. The V and J genes are TRBV7-9 and TRBJ2-1; 14 nucleotides align to TRBD2. V was clipped by 11 bases and J by 6 bases; unmatched bases: 12. The length of the CDR3 is 16 residues. Germline assignment: CDR1 SEHNR and CDR2 FQNEAQ (reference sequence). CDR3 region: CACWGAGTSGSNEQFF. The CDR3 DNA follows: TGTGCCTGTTGGGGAGCGGGGACTAGCGGGAGCAATGAGCAGTTCTTC.

This clone was seen more than once but under ten times. V usage is TRBV28 and J usage is TRBJ2-7; 9 bases match TRBD1. This CDR3 has 13 amino acids. V was pared by 5 bases and J by 7 bases, with 6 bases of the junction left unmatched. The germline V gene encodes CDR1 MDHEN and CDR2 SYDVKM. The CDR3 here is CASSAGQGDEQYF. As DNA, the CDR3 is TGTGCCAGCAGTGCGGGACAGGGTGATGAGCAGTACTTC.